These 20 T cell receptor beta chains were all obtained from the same sample, sequenced in a study of T cells after yellow fever vaccination. TCRdb recomputed calls from the 5' RACE reads with MiXCR, one row per CDR3 protein. The table has nearly 300,000 distinct CDR3 sequences, approximately 10% seen once. The source was CD4+ T cells sorted from PBMCs, collected 5 days after the yellow fever booster vaccination. The receptors originated from a man aged 18 to 29 who received the YFV17D yellow fever vaccine.

This clonotype was seen more than once but under ten times. The rearrangement uses TRBV4-3 and TRBJ2-1, with 9 bases identical to TRBD1. CDR1 is LGHNA and CDR2 is YSLEER in the germline V gene. The V and J ends lost 1 base and 4 bases, in that order; junction bases with no gene match: 17. The CDR3 length is 20 residues. The CDR3 nucleotides are TGCGCCAGCAGCCAAGGCGCCCCGGGGGTACAGGGGGCCCGATACAATGAGCAGTTCTTC. Translation: CASSQGAPGVQGARYNEQFF.

The chain employs TRBV3-1 and TRBJ2-3; D possibly corresponds to TRBD2 (6 bases). In germline, CDR1 is LGHDT, CDR2 YNNKEL (reference sequence). The ends were cut back, 6 bases at V and 6 bases at J, with 10 bases in the middle. This CDR3 has 12 amino acids. CDR3 loop: CASRGGGDTQYF. The CDR3 DNA is TGTGCCAGCAGGGGAGGCGGGGATACGCAGTATTTT.

In this sample, this clonotype turned up many times. The gene calls are TRBV24-1 and TRBJ2-4, with D possibly being TRBD2 (6 bases). The CDR3 has 16 residues. V lost 4 bases, J lost 2 bases, and 14 bases lay in between. CDR1 KGHDR and CDR2 SFDVKD come from the germline V gene. CDR3 region: CATSEHLGGTKNIQYF. The CDR3 region has the DNA TGTGCCACCAGTGAGCACCTCGGGGGTACCAAAAACATTCAGTACTTC.

This clonotype was recorded a few times. The chain employs TRBV7-2 and TRBJ2-3; the D gene is possibly TRBD2 (6 bases). V dropped 3 bases and J dropped 4 bases, with 17 bases sitting between them. The germline gives CDR1 SGHTA, CDR2 FQGNSA. The CDR3 is made up of 16 amino acids. The CDR3 bases are TGTGCCAGCAGCTTTCGCGCAGGGCGGAGGGCAGATACGCAGTATTTT. Translating it yields CASSFRAGRRADTQYF. The variable domain in full, completed from reference TRBV7-2 and TRBJ2-3, reads GAGVSQSPSNKVTEKGKDVELRCDPISGHTALYWYRQSLGQGLEFLIYFQGNSAPDKSGLPSDRFSAERTGGSVSTLTIQRTQQEDSAVYLCASSFRAGRRADTQYFGPGTRLTVL.

The gene calls are TRBV9 and TRBJ2-1; D remains ambiguous. From germline, CDR1 is SGDLS and CDR2 YYNGEE. The CDR3 loop spans 17 amino acids. V was cut by 4 bases and J by 0 bases, with 17 bases left in between. The CDR3 coding sequence is TGTGCCAGCAGCTCAAGGGATCCCATTTACTCCTACAATGAGCAGTTCTTC. Residues: CASSSRDPIYSYNEQFF.

The chain combines TRBV23-1 with TRBJ2-7; a weak D match, TRBD1 (5 bases). TRBV23-1 carries the ORF label, with uncertain function. V shed 0 bases and J shed 7 bases, with 16 bases lying between them. This CDR3 spans 15 amino acids. CDR3 sequence (DNA): TGCGCCAGCAGTCAATCTATTCCAGGGCCGGATGAGCAGTACGTC. Its protein is CASSQSIPGPDEQYV.

This clonotype showed up just a few times. This chain links TRBV6-6 with TRBJ1-2; no firm D call. CDR1 is MNHNY and CDR2 is SVGAGI in the germline V gene (reference sequence). The V end was cut by 2 bases, the J end by 7 bases, with 8 bases between. The CDR3 is 12 residues long. DNA for the CDR3: TGTGCCAGCAGTTACCGACCGGGTGGCTACACCTTC. It codes for CASSYRPGGYTF.

The chain uses TRBV20-1 and TRBJ2-1; 16 bases match TRBD2. The CDR3 totals 17 residues. In germline, CDR1 is DFQATT, CDR2 SNEGSKA (reference sequence). Germline trimming cut 1 base from V and 8 bases from J; bases unmatched to any gene: 8. The CDR3 DNA reads as TGCAGTGCTAGAGGTCTCGGGACTAGCGGGGGGGCAGATGAGCAGTTCTTC. It translates to CSARGLGTSGGADEQFF.

This clonotype was seen many times. The rearrangement uses TRBV11-2 and TRBJ2-2; TRBD1 matches at 9 bases. V lost 4 bases to trimming and J lost 8 bases; unmatched junction nucleotides: 5. The germline CDR1 and CDR2 sequences are SGHAT and FQNNGV. This CDR3 contains 14 residues. The CDR3 nucleotides are TGTGCCAGCAGCTCCCGGACAGGGGCTGGGGAGCTGTTTTTT. Its protein product is CASSSRTGAGELFF. Full variable domain (outside the CDR3, taken from reference TRBV11-2 and TRBJ2-2): EAGVAQSPRYKIIEKRQSVAFWCNPISGHATLYWYQQILGQGPKLLIQFQNNGVVDDSQLPKDRFSAERLKGVDSTLKIQPAKLEDSAVYLCASSSRTGAGELFFGEGSRLTVL.

V gene TRBV5-6 combines with J gene TRBJ2-5; TRBD2 is a possible D gene (6 bases). This CDR3 comprises 15 residues. With 1 base removed from V and 3 bases from J, the gap between germline ends came to 13 bases. Germline lookup yields CDR1 SGHDT and CDR2 YYEEEE. CDR3 region: CASSLSGTPKETQYF. CDR3 sequence (DNA): TGTGCCAGCAGCTTGTCCGGGACTCCCAAAGAGACCCAGTACTTC.

This clonotype appeared a few times. The chain is built from TRBV19 and TRBJ1-5, with D unresolved. V lost 5 bases and J 7 bases, leaving 18 bases between the germline ends. Germline CDR1 is LNHDA and CDR2 is SQIVND (reference sequence). CDR3 length: 15 residues. In DNA form, the CDR3 reads TGTGCCAGTAGTCCCTTTGGAATGATGGAGCAGCCCCAGCATTTT. As protein: CASSPFGMMEQPQHF.

V gene TRBV20-1 combines with J gene TRBJ2-5, with a tentative D call TRBD1 (6 bases). The CDR3 contains 14 residues. Germline V gene data show CDR1 as DFQATT and CDR2 as SNEGSKA (reference sequence). V was trimmed by 2 bases and J by 3 bases, leaving 13 bases between them. The CDR3 here is CSARSPGTKETQYF. CDR3 bases: TGCAGTGCTAGAAGCCCCGGGACAAAAGAGACCCAGTACTTC.

V gene TRBV7-9 combines with J gene TRBJ2-7; TRBD1 matches at 9 bases. Germline trimming cut 3 bases from V and 7 bases from J; bases unmatched to any gene: 7. The CDR3 length is 14 residues. Per the germline V gene, CDR1 is SEHNR and CDR2 is FQNEAQ (reference sequence). The CDR3 loop reads CASSFWTGASEQYF. CDR3 DNA sequence: TGTGCCAGCAGCTTCTGGACAGGGGCGAGTGAGCAGTACTTC.

This clonotype was detected many times. The chain combines TRBV9 with TRBJ1-1; D remains ambiguous. V lost 0 bases to trimming and J lost 4 bases, with 13 bases between them. The CDR3 has 15 residues. Germline V gives CDR1 SGDLS, CDR2 YYNGEE. CDR3 residues: CASSVGTFGGTEAFF. In DNA form, the CDR3 reads TGTGCCAGCAGCGTAGGAACGTTCGGTGGCACTGAAGCTTTCTTT. Together with reference TRBV9 and TRBJ1-1, the CDR3 gives the full variable domain: DSGVTQTPKHLITATGQRVTLRCSPRSGDLSVYWYQQSLDQGLQFLIQYYNGEERAKGNILERFSAQQFPDLHSELNLSSLELGDSALYFCASSVGTFGGTEAFFGQGTRLTVV.

The chain recombines TRBV7-2 with TRBJ2-7, with a weak D call TRBD1 (5 bases). Trimming removed 5 bases from V and 2 bases from J, with 16 bases in between. The length of the CDR3 is 15 residues. The germline gives CDR1 SGHTA, CDR2 FQGNSA. DNA for the CDR3: TGTGCCAGCAGCCTAAAATGGGGCACAACCTACGAGCAGTACTTC. Its translation is CASSLKWGTTYEQYF.

This sequence joins TRBV6-2 or TRBV6-3 and TRBJ2-3; 11 nucleotides align to TRBD1. Germline trimming cut 7 bases from V and 6 bases from J; bases unmatched to any gene: 3. Germline V gene sequence: CDR1 MNHEY, CDR2 SVGEGT. The length of the CDR3 is 13 residues. CDR3 sequence: CASTGQGADTQYF. The DNA for the CDR3 is TGTGCCAGCACCGGACAGGGGGCGGATACGCAGTATTTT.

This clonotype was detected a few times. The rearrangement links TRBV28 to TRBJ2-3, with TRBD2 matching 10 bases. J lost 0 bases, V lost 5 bases, and 5 bases had no gene match. Germline CDR1 is MDHEN and CDR2 is SYDVKM. This CDR3 has 16 residues. This CDR3 reads CASSSSGGTSTDTQYF. CDR3 coding DNA: TGTGCCAGCAGTAGTAGCGGGGGGACCAGCACAGATACGCAGTATTTT.

This clonotype was recorded a few times. The chain links TRBV7-2 to TRBJ1-6; maybe TRBD1 (6 bases). V was clipped by 1 base and J by 9 bases, with 19 bases between them. There are 17 residues in the CDR3. Germline CDR1 SGHTA, CDR2 FQGNSA. The CDR3 bases are TGTGCCAGCAGCTTAGGACCTATGGGGGCAGGCGGTTCACCCCTCCACTTT. This sequence encodes CASSLGPMGAGGSPLHF.

The chain recombines TRBV6-5 with TRBJ2-1; D is uncertain. The germline V gene encodes CDR1 MNHEY and CDR2 SVGAGI. V shed 2 bases and J shed 7 bases, with 3 bases lying between them. The CDR3 is 11 residues long. CDR3 loop: CASSYGNEQFF. CDR3 nucleotide sequence: TGTGCCAGCAGTTACGGGAATGAGCAGTTCTTC.

This clonotype occurred a few times. The CDR3, as DNA: TGTGCCAGCAGCCCCTCCCGGGACAGCTCTGGAAACACCATATATTTT. Protein sequence: CASSPSRDSSGNTIYF. The chain carries TRBV7-3 and TRBJ1-3; 7 bases line up with TRBD1. The CDR3 loop spans 16 amino acids. CDR1 and CDR2 (germline): SGHTA, FQGTGA. The V and J ends lost 5 bases and 0 bases, in that order; junction bases with no gene match: 7.